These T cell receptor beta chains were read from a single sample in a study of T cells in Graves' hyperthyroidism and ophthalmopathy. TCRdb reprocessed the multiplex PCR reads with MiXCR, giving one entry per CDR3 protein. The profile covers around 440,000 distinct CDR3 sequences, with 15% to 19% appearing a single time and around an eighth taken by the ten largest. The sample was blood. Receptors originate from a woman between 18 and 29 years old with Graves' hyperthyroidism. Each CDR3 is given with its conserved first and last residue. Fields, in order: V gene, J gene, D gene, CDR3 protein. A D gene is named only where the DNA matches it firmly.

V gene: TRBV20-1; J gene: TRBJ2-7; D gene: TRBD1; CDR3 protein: CSARTGRSNEQYF
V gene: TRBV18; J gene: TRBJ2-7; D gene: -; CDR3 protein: CASSPDSRIREQYF
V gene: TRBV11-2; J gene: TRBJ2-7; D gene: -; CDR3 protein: CASSQGAGGSYEQYF
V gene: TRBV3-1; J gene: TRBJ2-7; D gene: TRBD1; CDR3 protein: CASSQNGQGSYEQYF
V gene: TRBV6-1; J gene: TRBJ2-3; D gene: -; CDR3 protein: CASSEPVDAPGSTDTQYF
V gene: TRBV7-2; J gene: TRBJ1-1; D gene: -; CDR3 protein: CASSPRRTEAFF
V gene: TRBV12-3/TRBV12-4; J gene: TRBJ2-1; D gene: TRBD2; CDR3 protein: CASSSWEGHGDEQFF
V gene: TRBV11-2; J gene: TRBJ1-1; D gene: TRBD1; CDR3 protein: CASKRGLGTEAFF
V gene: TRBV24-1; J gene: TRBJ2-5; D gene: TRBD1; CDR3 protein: CATSDRQGNQETQYF
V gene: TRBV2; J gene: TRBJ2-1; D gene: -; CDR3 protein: CANYGSSYNEQFF
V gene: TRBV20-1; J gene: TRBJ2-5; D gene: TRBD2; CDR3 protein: CSAKWGGMETQYF
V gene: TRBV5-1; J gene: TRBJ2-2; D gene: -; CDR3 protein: CASSLDPGPGELFF
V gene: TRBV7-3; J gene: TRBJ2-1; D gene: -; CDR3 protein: CASSLNGGSYNEQFF
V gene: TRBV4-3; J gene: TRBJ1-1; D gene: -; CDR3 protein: CASSQVSYTEAFF
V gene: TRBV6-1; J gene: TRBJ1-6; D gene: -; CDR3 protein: CASSTPPTGYNSPLHF
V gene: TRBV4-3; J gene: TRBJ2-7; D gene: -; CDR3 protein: CASSHHSGDEQYF
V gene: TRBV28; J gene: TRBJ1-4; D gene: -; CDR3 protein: CASRQIPGFDEKLFF
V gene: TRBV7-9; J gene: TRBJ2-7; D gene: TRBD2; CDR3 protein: CASSFSGVAGLYEQYF
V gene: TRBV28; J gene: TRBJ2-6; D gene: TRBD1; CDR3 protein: CASSRDRVDNVLTF
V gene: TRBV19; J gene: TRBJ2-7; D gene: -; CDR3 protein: CASSSGAIYEQYF
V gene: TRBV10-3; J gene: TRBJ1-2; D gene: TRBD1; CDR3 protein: CAINRGETGGSGYGYTF
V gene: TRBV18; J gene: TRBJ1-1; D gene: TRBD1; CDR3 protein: CASSPGQTNRAFF
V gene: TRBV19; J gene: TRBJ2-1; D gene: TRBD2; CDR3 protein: CASSRGLAAYNEQFF
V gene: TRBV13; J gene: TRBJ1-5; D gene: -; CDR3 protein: CASSIRSETYQPQHF
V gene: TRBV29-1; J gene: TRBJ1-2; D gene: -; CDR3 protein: CSVVERQINYGYTF
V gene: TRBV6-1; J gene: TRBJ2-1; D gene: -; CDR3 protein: CASSHTKTSNEQFF
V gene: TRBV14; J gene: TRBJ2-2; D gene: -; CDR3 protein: CASSQVSGRTGELFF
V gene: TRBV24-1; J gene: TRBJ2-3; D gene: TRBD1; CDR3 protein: CATSYPTGGLTDTQYF
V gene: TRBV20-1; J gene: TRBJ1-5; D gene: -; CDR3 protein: CSATTGNQPHHF
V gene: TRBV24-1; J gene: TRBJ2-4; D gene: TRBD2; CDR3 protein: CATSLGSSGGIKNIQYF
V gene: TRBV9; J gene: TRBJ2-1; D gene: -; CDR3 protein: CASSVAEYYNEQFF
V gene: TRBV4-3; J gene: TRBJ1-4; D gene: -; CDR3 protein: CASSQGAANEKLFF
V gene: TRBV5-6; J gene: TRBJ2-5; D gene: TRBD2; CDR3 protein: CASIPWMGGQETQYF
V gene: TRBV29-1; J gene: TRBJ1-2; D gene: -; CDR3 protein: CSVALAAGNYGYTF
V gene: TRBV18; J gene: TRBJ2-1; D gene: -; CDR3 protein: CASSRRGHNEQFF
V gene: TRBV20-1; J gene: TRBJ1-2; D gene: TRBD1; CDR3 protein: CSAREGQRQTNYGYTF
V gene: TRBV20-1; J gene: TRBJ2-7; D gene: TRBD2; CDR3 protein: CSASARGKAEQYF
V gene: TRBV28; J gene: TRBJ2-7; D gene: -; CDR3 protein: CASSLTGTDEQYF
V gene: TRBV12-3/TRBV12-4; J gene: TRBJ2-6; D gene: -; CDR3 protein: CASSLALGTTGANVLTF
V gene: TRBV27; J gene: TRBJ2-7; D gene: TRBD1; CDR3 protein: CASSLNRGLIKSYEQYF
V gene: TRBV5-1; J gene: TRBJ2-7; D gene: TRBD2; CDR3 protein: CASSFLAGGSSAHEQYF
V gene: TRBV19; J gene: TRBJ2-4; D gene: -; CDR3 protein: CASSIGLGSKNIQYF
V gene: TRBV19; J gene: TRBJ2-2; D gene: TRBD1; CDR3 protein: CASHDRGSNTGELFF
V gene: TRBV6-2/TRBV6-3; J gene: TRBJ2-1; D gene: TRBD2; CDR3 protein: CASRPLAGGSYNEQFF
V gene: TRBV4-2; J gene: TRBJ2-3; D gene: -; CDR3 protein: CASSPQGGGGPQIQDTQYF
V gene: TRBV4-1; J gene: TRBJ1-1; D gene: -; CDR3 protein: CASSQPRGANTEAFF
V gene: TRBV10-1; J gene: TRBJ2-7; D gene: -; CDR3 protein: CASSLRDGYEQYF
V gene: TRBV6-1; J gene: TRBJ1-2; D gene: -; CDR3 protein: CASKRTPDYGYTF
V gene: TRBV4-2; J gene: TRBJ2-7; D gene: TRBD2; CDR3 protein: CASSQVLAGAWGSYEQYF
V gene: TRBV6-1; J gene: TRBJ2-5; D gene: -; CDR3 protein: CASSEFPLYQETQYF
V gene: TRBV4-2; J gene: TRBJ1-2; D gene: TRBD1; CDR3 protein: CASSHPGTGFSGYTF
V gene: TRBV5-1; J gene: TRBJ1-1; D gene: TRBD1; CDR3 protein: CASSTGTGGLAFF
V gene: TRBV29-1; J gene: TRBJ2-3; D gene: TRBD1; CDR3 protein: CSVDNPGGGTDTQYF
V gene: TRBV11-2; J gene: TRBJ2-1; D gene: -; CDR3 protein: CASSQDRGAGYEQFF
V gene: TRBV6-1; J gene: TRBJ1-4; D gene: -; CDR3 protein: CASRAWGEKLFF
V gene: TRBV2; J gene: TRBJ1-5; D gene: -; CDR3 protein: CASSAGGSNQPQHF
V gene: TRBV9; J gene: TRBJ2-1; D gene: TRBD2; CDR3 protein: CASSVVLAGNEQFF
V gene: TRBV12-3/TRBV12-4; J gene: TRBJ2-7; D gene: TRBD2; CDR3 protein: CASSHLAGGNEQSF
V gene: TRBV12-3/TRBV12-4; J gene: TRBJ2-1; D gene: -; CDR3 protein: CASSLYRDNNEQFF
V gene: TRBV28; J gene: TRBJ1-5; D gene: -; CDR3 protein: CASSPLGGGGQPQHF